Listed here are 22 T cell receptor beta chains from one sample, sequenced in a study of blood T cells in healthy people across ages. Next came a second PCR, run for about 6 to 12 cycles, which used a sample-barcoded 5' primer along with a J-beta primer mix. TCRdb recomputed calls from the 5' RACE reads with MiXCR, one row per CDR3 protein. The repertoire holds hundreds of thousands of distinct CDR3 sequences, with 58% as singletons. Sequencing was done on a sample of blood. These receptors all stem from a man aged 25 to 40 in good health.

Only a few counts were recorded for this clonotype. The chain uses TRBV14 and TRBJ2-3; TRBD2 matches 7 bases. J gave up 1 base and V 3 bases, and 7 bases lay outside the gene matches. CDR3 size: 16 residues. CDR1 and CDR2 (germline): SGHDN, FVKESK. CDR3 residues: CASSHERTRGTDTQYF. The CDR3 DNA follows: TGTGCCAGCAGCCATGAAAGGACTAGAGGCACAGATACGCAGTATTTT.

The chain carries TRBV5-1 and TRBJ2-5, with D perhaps TRBD2 (5 bases). CDR1 and CDR2 from the germline V gene are SGHRS and YFSETQ. V was shortened by 4 bases and J by 5 bases, with 18 bases between the two germline ends. This CDR3 has 15 amino acids. CDR3 protein: CASSETQTGEETQYF. The CDR3, as DNA: TGCGCCAGCAGCGAGACCCAGACCGGGGAGGAGACCCAGTACTTC.

The gene calls are TRBV6-1 and TRBJ2-7, with 9 bases matching TRBD2. V was clipped by 7 bases and J by 2 bases; unmatched bases: 6. The CDR3 sequence is 14 residues long. Germline CDR1 reads MNHNS; CDR2 reads SASEGT. The CDR3 DNA sequence: TGTGCCAGCACCCTGACTAGCGGACCCTACGAGCAGTACTTC. Translation gives CASTLTSGPYEQYF.

CDR3 amino acids: CASSHAGLIGAFF. CDR3 sequence (DNA): TGCGCCAGCAGCCATGCGGGCCTAATCGGAGCTTTCTTT. This chain joins TRBV4-3 and TRBJ1-1; D uncertain. This CDR3 is 13 amino acids long. Per germline, CDR1 LGHNA and CDR2 YSLEER. V lost 3 bases and J lost 10, with 15 bases in between.

The CDR3 DNA follows: TGCAGTGCTAGCGTAGGACTTGCGAATAATGAAGCTTTCTTT. It specifies CSASVGLANNEAFF. This rearrangement joins TRBV20-1 to TRBJ1-1; D call uncertain. Germline V gene sequence: CDR1 DFQATT, CDR2 SNEGSKA (reference sequence). The V end lost 3 bases, the J end lost 7 bases, and 18 bases lay between the germline ends. This CDR3 contains 14 residues.

This clonotype was seen a handful of times. The rearrangement links TRBV6-5 to TRBJ2-2; D unresolved. V was pared by 5 bases and J by 2 bases, with 12 bases between. Per germline, CDR1 MNHEY and CDR2 SVGAGI. CDR3 size: 15 residues. In nucleotides, the CDR3 is TGTGCCAGCAGTACCGGACGGAGAAACACCGGGGAGCTGTTTTTT. The encoded protein is CASSTGRRNTGELFF.

The chain uses TRBV4-3 and TRBJ2-7; 7 positions match TRBD1. The V segment lost 0 bases and the J segment 4 bases; nucleotides outside the gene matches: 12. Germline V gene data show CDR1 as LGHNA and CDR2 as YSLEER. This CDR3 is built from 17 residues. This CDR3 is CASSQEWGRDSFYEQYF. For the CDR3, the DNA is TGCGCCAGCAGCCAAGAGTGGGGAAGGGACAGTTTTTACGAGCAGTACTTC.

The rearrangement joins TRBV7-8 to TRBJ1-5; D ambiguous. CDR3 length: 14 amino acids. Germline lookup yields CDR1 SGHVS and CDR2 FQNEAQ. V lost 4 bases and J lost 0, with 7 bases in between. The CDR3 nucleotides read TGTGCCAGCAGCTGGGTAAATAGCAATCAGCCCCAGCATTTT. Translating gives CASSWVNSNQPQHF.

This clonotype appeared once. J is TRBJ2-1 and V is TRBV24-1; D might be TRBD1 or TRBD2, each matching 5 bases. CDR1 is KGHDR and CDR2 is SFDVKD in the germline V gene. This CDR3 contains 15 residues. The V gene lost 4 bases and the J gene lost 6 bases, with 15 bases spanning the gap. This chain's CDR3 is CATSDRASSINEQFF. The CDR3 DNA sequence: TGTGCCACCAGTGACAGGGCTAGCAGTATCAATGAGCAGTTCTTC.

This chain uses TRBV20-1 with TRBJ1-2, with D possibly TRBD1 on 6 matching bases. Germline loops: CDR1 DFQATT, CDR2 SNEGSKA (reference sequence). The CDR3 extends over 14 amino acids. V was clipped by 4 bases and J by 4 bases, with 16 bases between them. CDR3 bases: TGCAGTGCTACGGACAGCCTGGTTACCTATGGCTACACCTTC. This encodes CSATDSLVTYGYTF.

This clonotype occurred once. The junction differs from germline at one of its ends, possibly a read error. DNA for the CDR3: TGCACCAGCAGCATCGGGACAGGGGGACGAGATGGCTACACCTTC. This gives the protein CTSSIGTGGRDGYTF. This rearrangement joins TRBV5-1 to TRBJ1-2, with 11 bases aligning to TRBD1. CDR1 and CDR2 (germline): SGHRS, YFSETQ. This CDR3 contains 15 residues.

This clonotype was detected only once. The gene calls are TRBV27 and TRBJ2-1; possibly TRBD1 or TRBD2 for D (6 bases each). This CDR3 spans 19 amino acids. The V end lost 6 bases, the J end lost 2 bases, and 26 bases lay between the germline ends. Germline values: CDR1 MNHEY, CDR2 SMNVEV (reference sequence). CDR3 region: CASRPSPGASLSTYNEQFF. DNA of the CDR3: TGTGCCAGCAGACCCTCTCCGGGGGCTTCCCTTTCCACCTACAATGAGCAGTTCTTC.

V and J are TRBV2 and TRBJ1-6, with a tentative D call TRBD1 (6 bases). V lost 7 bases and J lost 9, with 13 bases in between. Germline loops: CDR1 SNHLY, CDR2 FYNNEI. The CDR3 totals 13 residues. The CDR3 bases are TGTGCCAGCACCACAGGGAGTACTTCACCCCTCCACTTT. Translated: CASTTGSTSPLHF.

This rearrangement joins TRBV7-3 to TRBJ2-7, with D maybe TRBD2 (5 bases). The germline CDR1 and CDR2 sequences are SGHTA and FQGTGA. The CDR3 is made up of 15 amino acids. Deletions cut 5 bases from V and 4 bases from J, with 18 bases between. CDR3 coding DNA: TGTGCCAGCAGCCGGGGTGGTGGTGCAGGATACGAGCAGTACTTC. Translated, it gives CASSRGGGAGYEQYF.

This clonotype was observed a handful of times. CDR3 in DNA: TGTGCCAGCAGCAAAGGGGAGGGGGCGTTGGACTACGAGCAGTACTTC. This codes for CASSKGEGALDYEQYF. This chain uses TRBV21-1 with TRBJ2-7; the D call in the table, TRBD1, was not verified against the DNA. TRBV21-1 is an annotated pseudogene. The CDR3 sequence is 16 residues long.

This clonotype appeared a single time. This sequence joins TRBV20-1 and TRBJ2-3; either TRBD1 or TRBD2 may fit D (5 bases each). This CDR3 comprises 14 residues. CDR1 and CDR2 from the germline V gene are DFQATT and SNEGSKA (reference sequence). The V gene lost 5 bases and the J gene lost 1 base, with 13 bases spanning the gap. CDR3 amino acids: CSAEMTGRTDTQYF. CDR3 nucleotides: TGCAGTGCTGAGATGACGGGGCGCACAGATACGCAGTATTTT.

This rearrangement joins TRBV29-1 to TRBJ2-5, with 8 bases identical to TRBD2. This CDR3 comprises 14 residues. CDR1 and CDR2 (germline): SQVTM, ANQGSEA. The trim removed 5 bases at V and 6 bases at J, leaving 11 bases unmatched. The CDR3 sequence: CSVSVGLAGQTQYF. Written as DNA, the CDR3 is TGCAGCGTTTCGGTTGGACTAGCTGGACAGACCCAGTACTTC.

This chain's CDR3 is CASSQGVYQETQYF. CDR3 in DNA: TGTGCCAGCAGCCAAGGAGTTTACCAAGAGACCCAGTACTTC. The chain joins TRBV3-1 to TRBJ2-5; no reliable D call. CDR1 and CDR2 (germline): LGHDT, YNNKEL (reference sequence). Trimming removed 1 base from V and 0 bases from J, with 6 bases in between. The CDR3 consists of 14 residues.

This clonotype has a handful of counts. This rearrangement joins TRBV12-5 to TRBJ2-3; no clear D. CDR3 length equals 15 residues. Germline CDR1 and CDR2: LGHNT and FRNRAP. Trimming took off 6 bases at V and 3 bases at J, with 16 bases between the two ends. The CDR3 sequence: CASGPYPVTTDTQYF. The DNA for the CDR3 is TGTGCTAGTGGCCCCTATCCGGTAACGACAGATACGCAGTATTTT.

The J gene is TRBJ2-7, the V gene TRBV5-1; 8 bases are a match to TRBD1. The CDR3 extends over 12 amino acids. Trimming cost V 4 bases and J 6 bases; bases outside gene matches: 3. The germline CDR1 and CDR2 sequences are SGHRS and YFSETQ. CDR3 in amino acids: CASSKDRGEQYF. CDR3 sequence (DNA): TGCGCCAGCAGCAAAGACAGGGGCGAGCAGTACTTC.

The chain links TRBV4-1 to TRBJ1-6, with a possible D match to TRBD1 (6 bases). Deletions cut 3 bases from V and 10 bases from J, with 16 bases between. CDR1 MGHRA and CDR2 YSYEKL come from the germline V gene. The CDR3 extends over 15 amino acids. CDR3 in DNA: TGCGCCAGCAGCCACGTGGGGCAGGGGAAATCACCCCTCCACTTT. As protein: CASSHVGQGKSPLHF.

A single count supports this clonotype. V gene TRBV20-1 combines with J gene TRBJ1-5; TRBD1 aligns across 8 bases. The J segment lost 9 bases and the V segment lost 0 bases, leaving 7 bases of the junction unmatched. The CDR3 is 14 residues long. Germline loops: CDR1 DFQATT, CDR2 SNEGSKA (reference sequence). In nucleotides, the CDR3 is TGCAGTGCTAGAGAGGGGACAGGACTTTCGCCCCAGCATTTT. It yields the protein CSAREGTGLSPQHF.